Given below is one T cell receptor (beta chain) in context. The antigen remains undetermined. Unique molecular identifiers featured in how the TCRbeta library was prepared. TCRdb called the PCR reads again in MiXCR, with one record for every CDR3 protein. The sample has 200,000 to 250,000 distinct CDR3 sequences, around 25% seen once. The CDR3 runs to 14 residues. The ends lost 5 bases at V and 14 bases at J; junction bases unmatched: 13. Germline CDR1 and CDR2: MNHEY and SVGEGT. The sample comes from a study of T-cell reconstitution after alpha-beta-depleted transplantation in children. The study, taken as a whole, reports: Surviving recipient T cells and thymic progenitors accounted for the high day-60 TCRbeta diversity observed in some patients.

The sequenced sample was PBMCs, obtained before TCRalphabeta/CD19-depleted stem cell transplant. This rearrangement joins TRBV6-2 or TRBV6-3 to TRBJ2-1; 9 bases fit TRBD1. The sequence was collected from a girl aged 2-10 years with Fanconi anemia, due to receive a stem cell transplant. DNA for the CDR3: TGTGCCAGCAGTCCCCGGGGACAGGGTTTAAGGGAGTTCTTC. It yields the protein CASSPRGQGLREFF.